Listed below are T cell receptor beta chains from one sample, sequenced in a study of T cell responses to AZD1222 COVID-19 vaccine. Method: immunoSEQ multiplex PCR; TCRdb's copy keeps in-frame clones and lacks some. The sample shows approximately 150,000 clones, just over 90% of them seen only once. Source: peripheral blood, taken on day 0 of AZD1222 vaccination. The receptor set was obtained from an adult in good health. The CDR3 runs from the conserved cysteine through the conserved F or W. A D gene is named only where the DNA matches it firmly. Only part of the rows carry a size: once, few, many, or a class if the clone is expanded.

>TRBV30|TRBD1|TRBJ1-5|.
TGTGCCTGGAGCCGAGGACAGGGAGGGTTTCAGCCCCAGCATTTT
CAWSRGQGGFQPQHF
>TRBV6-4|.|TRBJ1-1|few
TGTGCCAGCAGTGACCGGGACAACACTGAAGCTTTCTTT
CASSDRDNTEAFF
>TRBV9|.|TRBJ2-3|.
TGTGCCAGCCAAACTATGGGTGGCGGACTCACAGATACGCAGTATTTT
CASQTMGGGLTDTQYF
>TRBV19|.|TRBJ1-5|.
TGTGCCAGTAGTGCGGGACCGCCAGGCCAGCCCCAGCATTTT
CASSAGPPGQPQHF
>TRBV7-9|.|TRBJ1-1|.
TGTGCCAGCAGTTCCATGACAGCGAACACTGAAGCTTTCTTT
CASSSMTANTEAFF
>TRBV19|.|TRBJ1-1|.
TGTGCCAGTAAAGGGAAGGGGACCTTCACTGAAGCTTTCTTT
CASKGKGTFTEAFF
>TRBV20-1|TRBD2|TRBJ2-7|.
TGCAGTGCTAGTCCAGCGGGGACCTCCTACGAGCAGTACTTC
CSASPAGTSYEQYF
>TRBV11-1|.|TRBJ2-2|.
TGTGCCAGCAGCGGGAGAGCGAACACCGGGGAGCTGTTTTTT
CASSGRANTGELFF
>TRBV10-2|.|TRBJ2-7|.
TGCGCCAGCCGGGACACCTACGAGCAGTACTTC
CASRDTYEQYF
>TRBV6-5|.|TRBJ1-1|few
TGTGCCAGCAGACTTGGCGCTGAAGCTTTCTTT
CASRLGAEAFF
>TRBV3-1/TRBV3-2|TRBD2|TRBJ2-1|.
TGTGCCAGCAGCCAAGTCCTTCTAGCGGGTTATAATGAGCAGTTCTTC
CASSQVLLAGYNEQFF
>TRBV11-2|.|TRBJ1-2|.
TGTGCCAGCAGCTTAGTTGGGAAAGGCGGCTACACCTTC
CASSLVGKGGYTF
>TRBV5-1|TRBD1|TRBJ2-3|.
TGCGCCAGCAGCGAACGGACAGGAAGCACAGATACGCAGTATTTT
CASSERTGSTDTQYF
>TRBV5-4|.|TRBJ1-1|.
TGTGCCAGCAGCTTGAGTAGGAACACTGAAGCTTTCTTT
CASSLSRNTEAFF
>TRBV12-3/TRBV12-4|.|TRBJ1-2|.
TGTGCCAGCAGTTTGGACACCCTCTATGGCTACACCTTC
CASSLDTLYGYTF
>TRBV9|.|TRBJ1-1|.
TGTGCCAGCAGCCCAGCTCAGGCGGCCACTGAAGCTTTCTTT
CASSPAQAATEAFF
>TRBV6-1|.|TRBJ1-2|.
TGTGCCAGCAGTGAAGGGTCCGGGGGTAACTATGGCTACACCTTC
CASSEGSGGNYGYTF
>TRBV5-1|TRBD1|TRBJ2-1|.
TGCGCCAGCAGCAATCTCCGGGACAGGGGCCCAATCGAGCAGTTCTTC
CASSNLRDRGPIEQFF
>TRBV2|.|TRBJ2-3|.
TGTGCCAGCATCCGGTCCCAGAGCACAGATACGCAGTATTTT
CASIRSQSTDTQYF
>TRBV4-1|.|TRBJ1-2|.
TGCGCCAGCAGCCAAGTAAGCCTGAACCCTAACTATGGCTACACCTTC
CASSQVSLNPNYGYTF
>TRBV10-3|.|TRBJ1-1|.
TGTGCCATCATGTGGGGGGCAGGTAACACTGAAGCTTTCTTT
CAIMWGAGNTEAFF